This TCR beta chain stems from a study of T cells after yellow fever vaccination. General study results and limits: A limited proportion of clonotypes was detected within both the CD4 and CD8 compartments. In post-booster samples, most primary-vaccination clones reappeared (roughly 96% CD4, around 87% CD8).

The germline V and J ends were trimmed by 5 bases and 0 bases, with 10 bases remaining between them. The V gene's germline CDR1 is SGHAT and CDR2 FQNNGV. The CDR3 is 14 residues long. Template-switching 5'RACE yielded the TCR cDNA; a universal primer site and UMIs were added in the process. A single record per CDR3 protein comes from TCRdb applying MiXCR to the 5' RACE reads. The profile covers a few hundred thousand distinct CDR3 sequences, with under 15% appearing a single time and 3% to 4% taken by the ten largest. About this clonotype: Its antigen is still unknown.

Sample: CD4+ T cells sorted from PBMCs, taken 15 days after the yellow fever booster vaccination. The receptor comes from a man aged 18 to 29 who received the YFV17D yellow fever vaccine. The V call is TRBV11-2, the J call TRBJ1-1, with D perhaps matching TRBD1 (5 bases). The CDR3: CASSKDKLNTEAFF. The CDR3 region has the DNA TGTGCCAGCAGCAAGGACAAGTTGAACACTGAAGCTTTCTTT. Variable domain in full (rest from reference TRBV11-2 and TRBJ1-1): EAGVAQSPRYKIIEKRQSVAFWCNPISGHATLYWYQQILGQGPKLLIQFQNNGVVDDSQLPKDRFSAERLKGVDSTLKIQPAKLEDSAVYLCASSKDKLNTEAFFGQGTRLTVV.